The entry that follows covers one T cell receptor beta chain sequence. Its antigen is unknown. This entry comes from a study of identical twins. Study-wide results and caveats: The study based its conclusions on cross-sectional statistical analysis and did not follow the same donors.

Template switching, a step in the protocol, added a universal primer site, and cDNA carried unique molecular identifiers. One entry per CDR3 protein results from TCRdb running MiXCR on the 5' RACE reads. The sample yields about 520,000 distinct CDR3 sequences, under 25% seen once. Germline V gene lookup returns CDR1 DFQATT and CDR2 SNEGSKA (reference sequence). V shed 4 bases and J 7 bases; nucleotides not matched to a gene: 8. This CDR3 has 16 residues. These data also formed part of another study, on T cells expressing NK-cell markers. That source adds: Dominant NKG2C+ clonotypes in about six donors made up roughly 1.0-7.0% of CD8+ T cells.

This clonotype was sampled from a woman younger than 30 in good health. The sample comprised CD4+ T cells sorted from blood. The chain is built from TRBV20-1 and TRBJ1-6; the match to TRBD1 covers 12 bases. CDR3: CSATGTGGLRNSPLHF. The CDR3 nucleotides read TGCAGTGCTACTGGGACAGGGGGCTTAAGGAATTCACCCCTCCACTTT.